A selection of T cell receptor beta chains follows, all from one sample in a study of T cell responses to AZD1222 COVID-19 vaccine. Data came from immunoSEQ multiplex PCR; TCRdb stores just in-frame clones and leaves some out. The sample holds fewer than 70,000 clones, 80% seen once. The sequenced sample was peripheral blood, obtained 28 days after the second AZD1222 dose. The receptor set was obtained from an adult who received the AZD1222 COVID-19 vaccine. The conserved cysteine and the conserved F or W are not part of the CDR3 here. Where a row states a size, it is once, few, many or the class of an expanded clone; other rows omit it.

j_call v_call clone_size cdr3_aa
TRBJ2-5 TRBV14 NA ASSQVAGTSGGGETQY
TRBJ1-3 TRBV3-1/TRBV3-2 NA ASSQGSPRGSSGNTIY
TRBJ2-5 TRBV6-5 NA ASTSTGGRETQY
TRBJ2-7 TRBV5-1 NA ASRSGSGHEQY
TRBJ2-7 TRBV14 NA ASSPRPGDRGSSEQY
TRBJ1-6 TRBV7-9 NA ASSDTGQLSSPLH
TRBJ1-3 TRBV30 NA AWSVRGSGNTIY
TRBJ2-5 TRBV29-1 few SVEAPDSFVETQY
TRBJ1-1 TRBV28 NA ASNRAYPLNTEAF
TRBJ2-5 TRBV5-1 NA ASSFDPRVAAETQY
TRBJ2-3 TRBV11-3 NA ASSLGAVTDTQY
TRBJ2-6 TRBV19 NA ASSDRVSPGANVLT
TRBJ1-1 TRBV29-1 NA SVEGASTEAF
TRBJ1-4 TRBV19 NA ASSMSSNEKLF
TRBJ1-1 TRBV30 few ALGRGFFTEAF
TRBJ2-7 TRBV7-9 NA ASSKRDRGYEQY
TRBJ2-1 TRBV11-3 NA ASSQIGTGGNEQF